These 28 T cell receptor beta chains were sequenced from one sample in a study of T cells in localized non-small cell lung cancer. The assay was immunoSEQ multiplex PCR, and TCRdb's table has in-frame clones only and misses some. The data show 90,000 or so clones, approximately 86% seen once. Sample: peripheral blood, taken before any cancer treatment. The receptors were gathered from a man aged 40-75 years with stage I squamous cell lung carcinoma.

This chain joins TRBV19 and TRBJ2-3; a possible D gene is TRBD2 (6 bases). From germline, CDR1 is LNHDA and CDR2 SQIVND (reference sequence). Trimming removed 9 bases from V and 1 base from J, with 23 bases in between. The length of the CDR3 is 17 residues. The chain's CDR3 is CASRRDRSGVGTDTQYF. CDR3 nucleotide sequence: TGTGCCAGCCGGCGCGATCGTTCGGGGGTGGGCACAGATACGCAGTATTTT.

This clone was seen only a few times. The chain has TRBV2 and TRBJ1-6; D unclear. V lost 4 bases and J lost 3, with 7 bases in between. CDR1 is SNHLY, CDR2 FYNNEI, per germline. This CDR3 is 14 amino acids long. CDR3 in amino acids: CASSGRDYNSPLHF. CDR3 nucleotide sequence: TGTGCCAGCAGTGGCCGGGACTATAATTCACCCCTCCACTTT.

This clone was seen just once. This chain links TRBV5-4 with TRBJ2-1; D possibly matches TRBD1 or TRBD2 (5 bases each). Per germline, CDR1 SGHNT and CDR2 YYREEE (reference sequence). This CDR3 spans 15 amino acids. Deletions cut 3 bases from V and 8 bases from J, with 18 bases between. CDR3 DNA: TGTGCCAGCAGCTGGGACGCCCAGGCCTCGGATGAGCAGTTCTTC. Protein: CASSWDAQASDEQFF. Full variable domain (outside the CDR3, taken from reference TRBV5-4 and TRBJ2-1): ETGVTQSPTHLIKTRGQQVTLRCSSQSGHNTVSWYQQALGQGPQFIFQYYREEENGRGNFPPRFSGLQFPNYSSELNVNALELDDSALYLCASSWDAQASDEQFFGPGTRLTVL.

The CDR3 sequence is CASRGQGHEQYF. CDR3 nucleotides: TGTGCCAGCAGGGGTCAGGGACACGAGCAGTACTTC. The chain carries TRBV27 and TRBJ2-7; either TRBD1 or TRBD2 may fit D (5 bases each). Deletions cut 6 bases from V and 5 bases from J, with 11 bases between. Germline V CDR1 and CDR2: MNHEY, SMNVEV (reference sequence). The CDR3 loop spans 12 amino acids.

This chain joins TRBV5-1 and TRBJ1-1; D uncertain. The CDR3 spans 14 residues. CDR1 and CDR2 from the germline V gene are SGHRS and YFSETQ. V dropped 2 bases and J dropped 0 bases, with 8 bases sitting between them. CDR3 DNA sequence: TGCGCCAGCAGCTTAGAGCGGATGAACACTGAAGCTTTCTTT. It codes for CASSLERMNTEAFF.

The V call is TRBV7-2, the J call TRBJ2-2; possible D gene TRBD1, 5 bases. This CDR3 region has 15 residues. Between the trimmed V and J ends, which lost 3 bases and 5 bases, there was a span of 13 bases. CDR1 SGHTA and CDR2 FQGNSA come from the germline V gene. This CDR3 reads CASSFSRVETGELFF. CDR3 DNA: TGTGCCAGCAGCTTTAGCAGGGTGGAAACCGGGGAGCTGTTTTTT.

J is TRBJ2-7 and V is TRBV5-6, with 8 bases that match TRBD1. The germline V gene has CDR1 SGHDT and CDR2 YYEEEE. V lost 4 bases to trimming and J lost 1 base; unmatched junction nucleotides: 4. The CDR3 consists of 14 residues. The CDR3 protein is CASSRQGISYEQYF. CDR3 in DNA: TGTGCCAGCAGCCGACAGGGGATTTCCTACGAGCAGTACTTC.

The chain combines TRBV9 with TRBJ2-1; 11 bases align to TRBD1. CDR1 is SGDLS and CDR2 is YYNGEE in the germline V gene. The CDR3 covers 15 residues. The J segment lost 7 bases and the V segment lost 3 bases, leaving 6 bases of the junction unmatched. The CDR3 spells CASSAGTGGRNEQFF. CDR3 DNA sequence: TGTGCCAGCAGCGCCGGGACAGGGGGGAGGAATGAGCAGTTCTTC.

CDR3 sequence (DNA): TGTGCCAGCGGGTGGACAGGGGACCGCGAGCAGTACTTC. It is translated as CASGWTGDREQYF. This chain uses TRBV6-5 with TRBJ2-7; TRBD1 agrees at 9 bases. Looked up from germline, CDR1 is MNHEY and CDR2 is SVGAGI. The CDR3 contains 13 residues. J gave up 6 bases and V 8 bases, and 8 bases lay outside the gene matches.

This clone turned up a few times. The chain is built from TRBV6-5 and TRBJ1-2; tentative D call: TRBD1 (5 bases). V was shortened by 2 bases and J by 8 bases, with 15 bases between the two germline ends. This CDR3 spans 14 amino acids. Germline-derived CDR1 and CDR2 are MNHEY and SVGAGI. The DNA for the CDR3 is TGTGCCAGCAGTTACCGAGATTCCAGGGAAGGCTACACCTTC. Translated: CASSYRDSREGYTF.

This chain connects TRBV5-1 to TRBJ1-5, with D perhaps matching TRBD1 (5 bases). The CDR3 has 11 residues. V was cut by 10 bases and J by 3 bases, with 8 bases left in between. In germline, CDR1 is SGHRS, CDR2 YFSETQ. DNA of the CDR3: TGCGCCCCCAGGGCCAATCAGCCCCAGCATTTT. Protein product: CAPRANQPQHF.

The chain recombines TRBV7-2 with TRBJ1-1; D is unresolved. This CDR3 is built from 11 residues. Trimming left V 5 bases short and J 6 bases short, with 7 bases between. Germline CDR1 is SGHTA and CDR2 is FQGNSA. In nucleotides, the CDR3 is TGTGCCAGCAGCCCACTCTCTGAAGCTTTCTTT. Residues: CASSPLSEAFF.

This clone was counted only a few times. The rearrangement joins TRBV18 to TRBJ2-5; D remains unclear. This CDR3 contains 15 residues. The ends were cut back, 2 bases at V and 0 bases at J, with 10 bases in the middle. Germline values: CDR1 KGHSH, CDR2 LQKENI. CDR3 loop: CASSPTNYDQETQYF. The CDR3 DNA is TGTGCCAGCTCACCAACTAACTACGACCAAGAGACCCAGTACTTC. The full variable domain, its missing parts supplied by reference TRBV18 and TRBJ2-5, is NAGVMQNPRHLVRRRGQEARLRCSPMKGHSHVYWYRQLPEEGLKFMVYLQKENIIDESGMPKERFSAEFPKEGPSILRIQQVVRGDSAAYFCASSPTNYDQETQYFGPGTRLLVL.

V is TRBV4-1 and J is TRBJ2-6; D may be TRBD1 (6 bases). In germline, CDR1 is MGHRA, CDR2 YSYEKL. The CDR3 has 16 residues. The V and J ends lost 4 bases and 0 bases respectively, with 10 bases between them. The CDR3 bases are TGCGCCAGCAGCCGCAACAGGGTCTCTGGGGCCAACGTCCTGACTTTC. It yields the protein CASSRNRVSGANVLTF.

The chain uses TRBV9 and TRBJ2-5; D possibly matches TRBD1 or TRBD2 (5 bases each). The germline CDR1 and CDR2 sequences are SGDLS and YYNGEE. Trimming pared 3 bases from V and 0 bases from J, leaving 12 bases between. CDR3 length equals 15 residues. The CDR3 spells CASSETARDQETQYF. In DNA, the CDR3 is TGTGCCAGCAGCGAGACAGCGAGGGACCAAGAGACCCAGTACTTC. Using reference TRBV9 and TRBJ2-5 for the parts outside the CDR3, the full variable domain is DSGVTQTPKHLITATGQRVTLRCSPRSGDLSVYWYQQSLDQGLQFLIQYYNGEERAKGNILERFSAQQFPDLHSELNLSSLELGDSALYFCASSETARDQETQYFGPGTRLLVL.

The chain has TRBV7-8 and TRBJ1-1; 8 bases match TRBD1. The CDR3 loop spans 16 amino acids. With V trimmed by 8 bases and J by 3 bases, 14 bases remained unmatched. CDR1 is SGHVS, CDR2 FQNEAQ, per germline. The CDR3 coding sequence is TGTGCCAGCCTGGCAGGGGGCGCGAGGCCCCACACTGAAGCTTTCTTT. The encoded protein is CASLAGGARPHTEAFF.

V gene TRBV19 combines with J gene TRBJ1-2, with a tentative D call TRBD1 (5 bases). CDR1 is LNHDA, CDR2 SQIVND, per germline (reference sequence). This CDR3 has 17 amino acids. The V and J ends lost 2 bases and 4 bases respectively, with 20 bases between them. CDR3 in DNA: TGTGCCAGTAGTATACGGACAAGCGGGCCGTTGGCCTATGGCTACACCTTC. This translates into CASSIRTSGPLAYGYTF.

The chain carries TRBV5-8 and TRBJ1-2; unclear D gene. V lost 5 bases and J 4 bases, leaving 12 bases between the germline ends. This CDR3 spans 13 amino acids. From germline, CDR1 is SGHTS and CDR2 YDEGEE. This chain's CDR3 is CASRKTGSYGYTF. CDR3 in DNA: TGTGCCAGCAGAAAAACGGGGAGCTATGGCTACACCTTC.

There are a few counts of this clone. The chain uses TRBV30 and TRBJ1-2; D unresolved. CDR1 is GTSNPN and CDR2 is SVGIG in the germline V gene (reference sequence). CDR3 length equals 11 residues. V lost 4 bases to trimming and J lost 6 bases, with 9 bases between them. The CDR3 sequence is CAWNRLNGYTF. The CDR3 DNA reads as TGTGCCTGGAATAGACTGAATGGCTACACCTTC.

The rearrangement links TRBV2 to TRBJ1-4; no definite D call. Germline lookup yields CDR1 SNHLY and CDR2 FYNNEI. The ends were cut back, 4 bases at V and 8 bases at J, with 14 bases in the middle. The CDR3 covers 14 residues. CDR3 DNA sequence: TGTGCCAGCAGTGCCACCGGACCCGTGGAAAAACTGTTTTTT. It codes for CASSATGPVEKLFF.

The rearrangement uses TRBV7-9 and TRBJ1-1, with D perhaps matching TRBD1 (5 bases). This CDR3 is 11 amino acids long. From germline, CDR1 is SEHNR and CDR2 FQNEAQ (reference sequence). V dropped 5 bases and J dropped 9 bases, with 10 bases sitting between them. The CDR3 DNA is TGTGCCAGCAGCGTACAGGAGAAAGCTTTCTTT. Residues: CASSVQEKAFF.

This clone appeared once. V and J are TRBV5-5 and TRBJ1-3; tentative D call: TRBD1 (5 bases). Trimming removed 7 bases from V and 0 bases from J, with 14 bases in between. This CDR3 spans 15 amino acids. The germline V gene encodes CDR1 SGHKS and CDR2 YYEKEE (reference sequence). The CDR3 DNA reads TGTGCCAGCCGGCAGGGAGTCGGCTCTGGAAACACCATATATTTT. Its translation: CASRQGVGSGNTIYF.

The chain has TRBV5-4 and TRBJ1-3; a weak D match, TRBD1 (5 bases). V lost 2 bases to trimming and J lost 2 bases, with 8 bases between them. The CDR3 covers 14 residues. Germline CDR1 reads SGHNT; CDR2 reads YYREEE (reference sequence). The CDR3: CASSFGGAGNTIYF. The CDR3, as DNA: TGTGCCAGCAGCTTCGGGGGGGCTGGAAACACCATATATTTT.

The chain joins TRBV7-6 to TRBJ2-5, with D possibly being TRBD1 (6 bases). V lost 0 bases to trimming and J lost 5 bases, with 13 bases between them. This CDR3 contains 15 residues. Germline CDR1 reads SGHVS; CDR2 reads FNYEAQ. The CDR3 DNA follows: TGTGCCAGCAGCTTAGCGAACAGGGAACGGGAGACCCAGTACTTC. It codes for CASSLANRERETQYF.

The chain employs TRBV6-1 and TRBJ2-7; unclear D gene. The germline V and J ends were trimmed by 2 bases and 4 bases, with 0 bases remaining between them. This CDR3 comprises 10 residues. Per germline, CDR1 MNHNS and CDR2 SASEGT. CDR3 region: CASSEYEQYF. In DNA form, the CDR3 reads TGTGCCAGCAGTGAATACGAGCAGTACTTC.

The gene calls are TRBV6-1 and TRBJ2-7; D may match TRBD1 or TRBD2 (6 bases each). The CDR3 extends over 15 amino acids. Trimming took off 7 bases at V and 6 bases at J, with 22 bases between the two ends. Germline V lookup: CDR1 MNHNS, CDR2 SASEGT. In nucleotides, the CDR3 is TGTGCCAGCAACCCCGTCGGGTCGGGGGCTCTCGAGCAGTACTTC. Amino acid sequence: CASNPVGSGALEQYF.

The chain combines TRBV5-1 with TRBJ2-1; D not resolved. Trimming took off 1 base at V and 6 bases at J, with 11 bases between the two ends. CDR1 SGHRS and CDR2 YFSETQ come from the germline V gene. This CDR3 has 14 residues. CDR3 nucleotides: TGCGCCAGCAGCTTGCCCCAGCTTTTCAATGAGCAGTTCTTC. It translates to CASSLPQLFNEQFF.

V gene TRBV14 combines with J gene TRBJ2-5; 8 nucleotides line up with TRBD1. Germline V gives CDR1 SGHDN, CDR2 FVKESK. With V trimmed by 4 bases and J by 2 bases, 12 bases remained unmatched. This CDR3 region has 17 residues. CDR3 DNA sequence: TGTGCCAGCAGCCCCGACAGGGGAACTTTAACTCAAGAGACCCAGTACTTC. This encodes CASSPDRGTLTQETQYF.